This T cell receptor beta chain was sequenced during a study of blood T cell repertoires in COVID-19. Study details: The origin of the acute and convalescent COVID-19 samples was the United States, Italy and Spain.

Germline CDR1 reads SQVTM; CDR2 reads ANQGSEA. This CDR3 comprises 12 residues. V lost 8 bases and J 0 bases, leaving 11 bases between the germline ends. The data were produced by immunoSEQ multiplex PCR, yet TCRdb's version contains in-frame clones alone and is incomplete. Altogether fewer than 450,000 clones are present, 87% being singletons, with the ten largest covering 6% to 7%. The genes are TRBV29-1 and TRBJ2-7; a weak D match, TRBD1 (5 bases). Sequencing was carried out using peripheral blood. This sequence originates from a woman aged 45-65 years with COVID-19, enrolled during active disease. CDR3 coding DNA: TGCAGCTCCAGGACATCCTCCTACGAGCAGTACTTC. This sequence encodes CSSRTSSYEQYF.